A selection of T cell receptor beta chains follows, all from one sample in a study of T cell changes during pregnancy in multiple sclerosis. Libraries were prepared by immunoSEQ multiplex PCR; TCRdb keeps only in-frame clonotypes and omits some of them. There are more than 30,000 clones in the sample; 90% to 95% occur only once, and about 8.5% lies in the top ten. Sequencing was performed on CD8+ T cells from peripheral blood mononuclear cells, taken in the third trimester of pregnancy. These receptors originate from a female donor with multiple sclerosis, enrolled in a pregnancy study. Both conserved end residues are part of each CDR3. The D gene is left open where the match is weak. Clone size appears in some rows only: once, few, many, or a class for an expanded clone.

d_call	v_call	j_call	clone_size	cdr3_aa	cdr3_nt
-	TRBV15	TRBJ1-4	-	CATSRVWTERNEKLFF	TGTGCCACCAGCAGAGTTTGGACAGAGAGGAATGAAAAACTGTTTTTT
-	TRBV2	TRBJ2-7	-	CASEIINAVRNFYEQYF	TGTGCCAGCGAGATAATTAATGCGGTCCGGAACTTCTACGAGCAGTACTTC
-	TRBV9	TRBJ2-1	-	CASSPPGVTEQFF	TGTGCCAGCAGCCCCCCGGGGGTGACTGAGCAGTTCTTC
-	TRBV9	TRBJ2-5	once	CASSASGSQETQYF	TGTGCCAGCAGCGCTAGTGGGTCTCAAGAGACCCAGTACTTC
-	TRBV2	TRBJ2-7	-	CATSSRRTYEQYF	TGTGCCACCTCCTCTCGCAGAACCTACGAGCAGTACTTC
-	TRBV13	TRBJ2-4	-	CASSLLQAETQYF	TGTGCCAGCAGCTTACTACAGGCCGAAACCCAGTACTTC
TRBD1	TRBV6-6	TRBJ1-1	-	CASSYLDRGTEAFF	TGTGCCAGCAGTTACCTGGACAGGGGCACTGAAGCTTTCTTT
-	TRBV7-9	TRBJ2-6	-	CASSSPDSLYSGANVLTF	TGTGCCAGCAGCTCCCCGGACAGCCTTTACTCTGGGGCCAACGTCCTGACTTTC
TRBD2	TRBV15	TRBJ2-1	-	CATSRSPGTSGTNEQFF	TGTGCCACCAGCAGAAGCCCCGGGACTAGCGGAACCAATGAGCAGTTCTTC
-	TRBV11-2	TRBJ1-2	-	CASSPGGNYGYTF	TGTGCCAGCAGCCCTGGGGGGAACTATGGCTACACCTTC
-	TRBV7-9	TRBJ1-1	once	CASSSRGEAFF	TGTGCCAGCAGCTCCCGGGGTGAAGCTTTCTTT
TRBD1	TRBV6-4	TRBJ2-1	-	CASSGDSSYNEQFF	TGTGCCAGCAGTGGGGACAGCTCCTACAATGAGCAGTTCTTC
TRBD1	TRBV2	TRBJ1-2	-	CASSTEGALNYGYTF	TGTGCCAGCAGTACAGAGGGGGCCCTTAACTATGGCTACACCTTC
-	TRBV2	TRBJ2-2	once	CATFRGRGATGELFF	TGTGCCACCTTTAGGGGCAGGGGGGCCACCGGGGAGCTGTTTTTT
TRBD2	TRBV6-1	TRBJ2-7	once	CASSEGLAGAGYEQYF	TGTGCCAGCAGTGAGGGACTAGCGGGGGCGGGGTACGAGCAGTACTTC
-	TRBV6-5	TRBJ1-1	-	CASSSLAGTEAFF	TGTGCCAGCAGTTCCCTCGCCGGCACTGAAGCTTTCTTT
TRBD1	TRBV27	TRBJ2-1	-	CASSMDRSGNEQFF	TGTGCCAGCAGCATGGACAGGTCTGGGAATGAGCAGTTCTTC
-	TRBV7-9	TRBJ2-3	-	CASPLADTQYF	TGTGCCAGCCCCCTAGCAGATACGCAGTATTTT